These 30 T cell receptor beta chains share one sample of origin, sequenced in a study of blood T cell repertoires in COVID-19. The protocol was immunoSEQ multiplex PCR, while the TCRdb copy is restricted to in-frame clones and leaves out a portion. The profile covers roughly 140,000 clones, with over 80% appearing a single time and approximately 10% taken by the ten largest. Sequenced input: peripheral blood. Source of these receptors: a woman of 80 years or more with acute or convalescent COVID-19.

The V call is TRBV6-6, the J call TRBJ2-7; TRBD2 matches 9 bases. CDR3 size: 15 residues. J was trimmed by 1 base and V by 0 bases; bases with no gene match: 1. Germline V gives CDR1 MNHNY, CDR2 SVGAGI (reference sequence). CDR3 amino acids: CASSYSLAGSYEQYF. The CDR3 DNA reads TGTGCCAGCAGTTACTCGCTAGCGGGATCCTACGAGCAGTACTTC.

The genes are TRBV13 and TRBJ2-1; D ambiguous. The V gene's germline CDR1 is PRHDT and CDR2 FYEKMQ (reference sequence). Trimming removed 1 base from V and 6 bases from J, with 10 bases in between. The length of the CDR3 is 14 residues. CDR3 in DNA: TGTGCCAGCAGCTTAGATTCCAGAAGCAATGAGCAGTTCTTC. Translated, it gives CASSLDSRSNEQFF.

As DNA, the CDR3 is TGTGCCAGCAGCCAAGGTCGAGAGGATGGCTACACCTTC. Protein sequence: CASSQGREDGYTF. The V and J genes are TRBV3-1 (or the pseudogene TRBV3-2) and TRBJ1-2; no definite D call. Germline loops: CDR1 LGHDT, CDR2 YNNKEL (reference sequence). The CDR3 covers 13 residues. Trimming cost V 1 base and J 6 bases, with 9 bases left between them.

The genes are TRBV7-3 and TRBJ2-2, with a tentative D call TRBD1 (6 bases). With 2 bases removed from V and 5 bases from J, the gap between germline ends came to 18 bases. The CDR3 contains 17 residues. Germline values: CDR1 SGHTA, CDR2 FQGTGA. The CDR3 loop reads CASSLEAYRARTGELFF. CDR3 DNA sequence: TGTGCCAGCAGCTTAGAGGCTTACAGGGCTCGAACCGGGGAGCTGTTTTTT.

The chain links TRBV18 to TRBJ1-1; 8 bases agree with TRBD1. The V and J ends lost 2 bases and 11 bases, in that order; junction bases with no gene match: 7. The CDR3 is made up of 13 amino acids. The germline V gene has CDR1 KGHSH and CDR2 LQKENI. The CDR3 loop is CASSPFGQGAAFF. The CDR3 nucleotides are TGTGCCAGCTCACCATTCGGGCAGGGGGCGGCTTTCTTT.

The chain couples TRBV9 to TRBJ2-2; 9 nucleotides align to TRBD2. Germline CDR1 is SGDLS and CDR2 is YYNGEE. This CDR3 comprises 15 residues. The V gene end was trimmed by 2 bases and the J gene end by 6 bases; junction bases not matched to a gene: 5. CDR3 loop: CASSVDSGGSGELFF. In DNA, the CDR3 is TGTGCCAGCAGCGTGGATAGCGGGGGATCCGGGGAGCTGTTTTTT.

This sequence joins TRBV9 and TRBJ1-3, with 10 bases identical to TRBD1. The germline V gene encodes CDR1 SGDLS and CDR2 YYNGEE. The CDR3 runs to 17 residues. Trimming at V came to 0 bases and at J to 7 bases, leaving 10 bases not matched to a gene. CDR3 nucleotides: TGTGCCAGCAGCGTAGCTGAGGGACAGGGGTTTCAGAACACCATATATTTT. Translated: CASSVAEGQGFQNTIYF.

This chain joins TRBV5-6 and TRBJ2-7, with 9 bases identical to TRBD2. The trim removed 1 base at V and 3 bases at J, leaving 8 bases unmatched. The CDR3 is made up of 16 amino acids. Germline V gene data show CDR1 as SGHDT and CDR2 as YYEEEE. The DNA of the CDR3 is TGTGCCAGCAGCTTGTTAGGGACTAGCACGTTCTACGAGCAGTACTTC. It translates to CASSLLGTSTFYEQYF. Using reference TRBV5-6 and TRBJ2-7 for the parts outside the CDR3, the full variable domain is DAGVTQSPTHLIKTRGQQVTLRCSPKSGHDTVSWYQQALGQGPQFIFQYYEEEERQRGNFPDRFSGHQFPNYSSELNVNALLLGDSALYLCASSLLGTSTFYEQYFGPGTRLTVT.

V usage is TRBV7-6 and J usage is TRBJ1-6, with 7 bases lining up with TRBD1. V lost 5 bases to trimming and J lost 3 bases; unmatched junction nucleotides: 4. Germline assignment: CDR1 SGHVS and CDR2 FNYEAQ. This CDR3 spans 15 amino acids. The CDR3 is CASSRDRDYNSPLHF. The CDR3 DNA reads TGTGCCAGCAGCAGAGACAGGGACTATAATTCACCCCTCCACTTT.

The chain links TRBV5-1 to TRBJ2-7, with 9 bases aligning to TRBD1. Trimming cost V 2 bases and J 0 bases; bases outside gene matches: 3. The CDR3 covers 15 residues. Germline assignment: CDR1 SGHRS and CDR2 YFSETQ. The CDR3 sequence: CASSFGDRVSYEQYF. Written as DNA, the CDR3 is TGCGCCAGCAGCTTCGGGGACAGGGTCTCCTACGAGCAGTACTTC.

The CDR3 DNA sequence: TGTGCCAGCAGTTTAAAGAGATACCTTGAAGCTTTCTTT. Translation gives CASSLKRYLEAFF. The chain carries TRBV12-3 or TRBV12-4 and TRBJ1-1; D uncertain. This CDR3 contains 13 residues. V was clipped by 2 bases and J by 7 bases, with 11 bases between them.

The V and J genes are TRBV30 and TRBJ2-2, with D perhaps matching TRBD2 (7 bases). V was cut by 4 bases and J by 6 bases, with 15 bases left in between. This CDR3 region has 14 residues. The germline gives CDR1 GTSNPN, CDR2 SVGIG (reference sequence). As DNA, the CDR3 is TGTGCCTGGACCCCCCTGGGGGGGCCCGGGGAGCTGTTTTTT. Its protein is CAWTPLGGPGELFF.

The rearrangement joins TRBV7-8 to TRBJ1-1; the D is unclear. Germline V CDR1 and CDR2: SGHVS, FQNEAQ. The ends were cut back, 0 bases at V and 7 bases at J, with 6 bases in the middle. This CDR3 spans 12 amino acids. The CDR3 spells CASSLAGNEAFF. The CDR3 nucleotides are TGTGCCAGCAGCTTAGCCGGGAATGAAGCTTTCTTT. The full variable domain, in which reference TRBV7-8 and TRBJ1-1 provide the parts outside the CDR3, is GAGVSQSPRYKVAKRGQDVALRCDPISGHVSLFWYQQALGQGPEFLTYFQNEAQLDKSGLPSDRFFAERPEGSVSTLKIQRTQQEDSAVYLCASSLAGNEAFFGQGTRLTVV.

The V gene is TRBV6-5, the J gene TRBJ1-1, with TRBD1 as a possible D gene (5 bases). This CDR3 region has 14 residues. V was trimmed by 1 base and J by 4 bases, leaving 10 bases between them. Germline lookup yields CDR1 MNHEY and CDR2 SVGAGI. The CDR3 DNA reads TGTGCCAGCAGTTACTTGGGGCGCGGCACTGAAGCTTTCTTT. Translation: CASSYLGRGTEAFF.

This chain links TRBV5-1 with TRBJ1-3; D perhaps matches TRBD1 (6 bases). The V end was cut by 3 bases, the J end by 1 base, with 14 bases between. There are 16 residues in the CDR3. The germline V gene encodes CDR1 SGHRS and CDR2 YFSETQ. The CDR3 DNA follows: TGCGCCAGCAGCTCGTCGGCAGGGACATCTGGAAACACCATATATTTT. This translates into CASSSSAGTSGNTIYF.

This rearrangement joins TRBV18 to TRBJ1-2, with D possibly being TRBD1 (6 bases). Trimming left V 2 bases short and J 5 bases short, with 12 bases between. The CDR3 covers 14 residues. From germline, CDR1 is KGHSH and CDR2 LQKENI. The CDR3 region is CASSPGGSGYGYTF. CDR3 bases: TGTGCCAGCTCACCAGGGGGCTCGGGGTATGGCTACACCTTC. Using reference TRBV18 and TRBJ1-2 for the parts outside the CDR3, the full variable domain is NAGVMQNPRHLVRRRGQEARLRCSPMKGHSHVYWYRQLPEEGLKFMVYLQKENIIDESGMPKERFSAEFPKEGPSILRIQQVVRGDSAAYFCASSPGGSGYGYTFGSGTRLTVV.

V and J are TRBV4-1 and TRBJ1-6; D not certain. With 0 bases removed from V and 8 bases from J, the gap between germline ends came to 5 bases. This CDR3 region has 13 residues. Germline V gene sequence: CDR1 MGHRA, CDR2 YSYEKL. This chain's CDR3 is CASSQDSYSPLHF. CDR3 DNA: TGCGCCAGCAGCCAAGATTCGTATTCACCCCTCCACTTT.

The V gene is TRBV3-1 (or the pseudogene TRBV3-2), the J gene TRBJ2-7; D possibly corresponds to TRBD2 (7 bases). There are 16 residues in the CDR3. V lost 4 bases, J lost 1 base, and 17 bases lay in between. Germline assignment: CDR1 LGHDT and CDR2 YNNKEL (reference sequence). CDR3 sequence (DNA): TGTGCCAGCAGCCGTTCTTCGGGGGGCGGGTCCTACGAGCAGTACTTC. Translated: CASSRSSGGGSYEQYF.

This chain uses TRBV3-1 (or the pseudogene TRBV3-2) with TRBJ2-5; D perhaps matches TRBD2 (5 bases). There are 15 residues in the CDR3. Germline V gene lookup returns CDR1 LGHDT and CDR2 YNNKEL (reference sequence). V was shortened by 4 bases and J by 4 bases, with 16 bases between the two germline ends. The CDR3 DNA follows: TGTGCCAGCAGCCCGCACGGGGAACGGGGAGAGACCCAGTACTTC. This codes for CASSPHGERGETQYF.

The chain's CDR3 is CASSPDRGGYGYTF. CDR3 sequence (DNA): TGTGCCAGCAGCCCGGACAGGGGAGGCTATGGCTACACCTTC. The V and J genes are TRBV7-2 and TRBJ1-2; the match to TRBD1 covers 9 bases. CDR3 length equals 14 residues. Germline V gene data show CDR1 as SGHTA and CDR2 as FQGNSA. Unmatched junction bases numbered 5, after V lost 5 bases and J lost 4 bases.

About this clone: This may be a read error, as it is one base from a much larger clone. At the DNA level, this CDR3 is encoded by other sequences in the same sample as well. V and J are TRBV5-1 and TRBJ1-1; D might be TRBD1 (5 bases). The germline V and J ends were trimmed by 1 base and 2 bases, with 12 bases remaining between them. Germline CDR1 reads SGHRS; CDR2 reads YFSETQ. The CDR3 sequence is 15 residues long. CDR3 in amino acids: CASSLSGTGNTEAFF. In DNA form, the CDR3 reads TGCGCCAGCAGCTTGTCGGGTACAGGAAACACTGAAGCTTTCTTT. Full variable domain (rest looked up from reference TRBV5-1 and TRBJ1-1): KAGVTQTPRYLIKTRGQQVTLSCSPISGHRSVSWYQQTPGQGLQFLFEYFSETQRNKGNFPGRFSGRQFSNSRSEMNVSTLELGDSALYLCASSLSGTGNTEAFFGQGTRLTVV.

The V gene is TRBV7-2, the J gene TRBJ2-7; D might be TRBD1 (6 bases). This CDR3 comprises 13 residues. Germline CDR1 and CDR2: SGHTA and FQGNSA. Between the trimmed V and J ends, which lost 5 bases and 5 bases, there was a span of 13 bases. CDR3: CASSVKGDHEQYF. The CDR3 DNA is TGTGCCAGCAGCGTAAAGGGGGACCACGAGCAGTACTTC.

The chain has TRBV18 and TRBJ1-2; TRBD1 is a possible D gene (6 bases). The CDR3 has 13 amino acids. CDR1 is KGHSH, CDR2 LQKENI, per germline. V shed 2 bases and J shed 5 bases, with 9 bases lying between them. The CDR3 region is CASSPNRAYGYTF. For the CDR3, the DNA is TGTGCCAGCTCACCAAACAGGGCATATGGCTACACCTTC.

About this clone: This sample also contains other DNA sequences that code for the same CDR3. The rearrangement joins TRBV19 to TRBJ1-4; 8 nucleotides agree with TRBD1. V was pared by 6 bases and J by 2 bases, with 2 bases of the junction left unmatched. Germline assignment: CDR1 LNHDA and CDR2 SQIVND (reference sequence). There are 14 residues in the CDR3. The CDR3 DNA reads as TGTGCCAGTAGGACAGGGGCCACTAATGAAAAACTGTTTTTT. The encoded protein is CASRTGATNEKLFF.

DNA for the CDR3: TGCGCCAGCAAGGCGGGGGATGATCAGCCCCAGCATTTT. Translating it yields CASKAGDDQPQHF. The chain couples TRBV5-1 to TRBJ1-5; tentatively, D is TRBD1 (5 bases). V lost 6 bases, J lost 5 bases, and 12 bases lay in between. Germline V lookup: CDR1 SGHRS, CDR2 YFSETQ. This CDR3 region has 13 residues.

The genes are TRBV18 and TRBJ1-2, with D perhaps TRBD1 (6 bases). Trimming shortened V by 3 bases and J by 2 bases, and 10 bases separated the two germline ends. This CDR3 has 14 residues. Germline V gene lookup returns CDR1 KGHSH and CDR2 LQKENI. The CDR3 nucleotides are TGTGCCAGCTCACCCCAAACAGGGAACTATGGCTACACCTTC. Its translation is CASSPQTGNYGYTF.

The gene calls are TRBV6-6 and TRBJ2-2, with 8 bases fitting TRBD1. After removal of 6 bases from V and 6 bases from J, the junction contained 3 bases not matched to a gene. Germline lookup yields CDR1 MNHNY and CDR2 SVGAGI (reference sequence). This CDR3 contains 13 residues. The CDR3 DNA sequence: TGTGCCAGCAGGACAGGGGATCCCGGGGAGCTGTTTTTT. Translating gives CASRTGDPGELFF.

V usage is TRBV5-1 and J usage is TRBJ1-1; possibly TRBD1 for D (6 bases). Deletions cut 0 bases from V and 5 bases from J, with 14 bases between. The CDR3 length is 15 residues. Looked up from germline, CDR1 is SGHRS and CDR2 is YFSETQ. The CDR3 here is CASSLATGRGTEAFF. CDR3 coding DNA: TGCGCCAGCAGCTTGGCCACAGGGCGGGGGACTGAAGCTTTCTTT.

The chain is built from TRBV18 and TRBJ1-2, with TRBD1 as a possible D gene (6 bases). This CDR3 has 14 residues. V lost 3 bases and J 7 bases, leaving 15 bases between the germline ends. Germline assignment: CDR1 KGHSH and CDR2 LQKENI. This CDR3 is CASSPSRDKIGYTF. CDR3 nucleotides: TGTGCCAGCTCACCGTCCCGGGACAAAATTGGCTACACCTTC.

This chain joins TRBV5-1 and TRBJ1-2; D may be TRBD1 (6 bases). This CDR3 has 14 residues. CDR1 SGHRS and CDR2 YFSETQ come from the germline V gene. V lost 2 bases to trimming and J lost 5 bases, with 13 bases between them. The CDR3 nucleotides are TGCGCCAGCAGCTTTCTACAGGGTCCGTATGGCTACACCTTC. It yields the protein CASSFLQGPYGYTF.